The rows below give T cell receptor beta chains drawn from one sample of a study of blood T cell repertoires in COVID-19. Only in-frame clones appear in the TCRdb table, and some are missing; sequencing was by immunoSEQ multiplex PCR. In the table there are about 68,000 clones, just over 85% of which are singletons. Sequenced: peripheral blood. Receptor source: a woman in her sixties or seventies with acute or convalescent COVID-19. CDR3s include the opening cysteine and the closing phenylalanine or tryptophan.

v_call	j_call	cdr3_aa
TRBV3-1/TRBV3-2	TRBJ1-2	CASSPTGGPFNYGYTF
TRBV19	TRBJ1-3	CASSISRGDTIYF
TRBV28	TRBJ1-2	CASSHNGYTF
TRBV2	TRBJ1-1	CASSSQGVTEAFF
TRBV19	TRBJ1-5	CASSNWDISDQPQHF
TRBV7-9	TRBJ1-4	CASSLRQGSNEKLFF
TRBV5-6	TRBJ1-6	CASSLWAGGNSPLHF
TRBV4-1	TRBJ2-3	CASSQDRDRAGVSTDTQYF
TRBV5-1	TRBJ2-1	CASSREGLSYNEQFF
TRBV3-1/TRBV3-2	TRBJ1-2	CASSQGTGNYGYTF
TRBV18	TRBJ2-7	CASSPSAPIYEQYF
TRBV7-9	TRBJ2-7	CASSTPGTSGKGTLYEQYF
TRBV3-1/TRBV3-2	TRBJ2-7	CASSQDLLAGLEEQYF
TRBV29-1	TRBJ2-2	CSAGTGGIGELFF
TRBV6-5	TRBJ2-7	CASSLQGALYEQYF
TRBV10-1	TRBJ2-1	CASSESISSSYNEQFF
TRBV7-7	TRBJ2-5	CASSLVYREETQYF
TRBV12-3/TRBV12-4	TRBJ1-1	CASSETGVTEAFF
TRBV7-2	TRBJ2-7	CASSLTSGVAEQYF
TRBV3-1/TRBV3-2	TRBJ2-5	CASSRGGQETQYF
TRBV5-1	TRBJ2-5	CASGLRGYQETQYF
TRBV14	TRBJ1-2	CASRRQGYYGYTF
TRBV29-1	TRBJ1-1	CSVAPRPGQLGGTEAFF
TRBV21-1	TRBJ2-7	CASSIKRTGMGGEQYF
TRBV12-3/TRBV12-4	TRBJ2-7	CASRATGGEQYF
TRBV6-1	TRBJ2-7	CASSEGLAGGYEQYF
TRBV6-5	TRBJ2-6	CASRTGGSGANVLTF
TRBV5-1	TRBJ2-1	CASSPLTYNEQFF
TRBV2	TRBJ1-6	CASRQASSYNSPLHF
TRBV2	TRBJ1-3	CASSENRGSGNTIYF
TRBV11-2	TRBJ1-2	CASSHHRVGFGYGYTF
TRBV10-3	TRBJ1-4	CAIRAPGEEKLFF
TRBV7-8	TRBJ2-7	CASSPRRGEQYF
TRBV7-8	TRBJ2-7	CASSLVDRGPGEQYF
TRBV19	TRBJ2-3	CASRPGLAGAMRADTQYF
TRBV5-1	TRBJ1-1	CASSFQYDSAEAFF
TRBV7-8	TRBJ1-4	CASSLFSGNEKLFF
TRBV20-1	TRBJ1-1	CSASVHGGTEAFF
TRBV7-2	TRBJ2-1	CASSLGGGRSYNEQFF
TRBV11-2	TRBJ2-7	CASSPGLARAGEQYF
TRBV2	TRBJ2-1	CASRVDRGSYNEQFF
TRBV9	TRBJ1-3	CASSELSSGNTIYF
TRBV13	TRBJ2-7	CASSSRNSETSGLYEQYF
TRBV27	TRBJ1-6	CASSTPGQGSPLHF
TRBV7-3	TRBJ2-2	CASSLIYPGGLLFF
TRBV13	TRBJ2-3	CASSLRQGTDTQYF
TRBV7-2	TRBJ1-2	CASSQRRQGAGDGYTF
TRBV6-5	TRBJ1-6	CASTGRDSPLHF
TRBV5-8	TRBJ1-1	CASSLQGGSSEAFF
TRBV5-4	TRBJ1-2	CASSLEQASGYTF